Listed below are T cell receptor beta chains from one sample, sequenced in a study of shared clonotypes between healthy human individuals. The repertoire was sequenced with immunoSEQ multiplex PCR; TCRdb's copy has only in-frame clones and lacks some. This table has 2 million to 3 million clones, roughly 93% appearing once. Sequences were obtained from naive CD4+ T cells from PBMCs. The receptors shown here come from a man aged 18 to 29 in good health. Some clones in this sample may be carry-over from other donors' samples. Both conserved end residues are part of each CDR3.

v_gene	CDR3aa
TRBV2	CASRERDRGNTEAFF
TRBV27	CASSKTGKPYEQYF
TRBV5-1	CASSPGTGRANEQFF
TRBV4-1	CASSQPSRGLVRGGQPQHF
TRBV7-3	CASSLLGRVTQGIETQYF
TRBV5-1	CASQKNPLGDNEKLFF
TRBV19	CASRLPERNTEAFF
TRBV4-3	CASSPGTNSYEQYF
TRBV11-2	CASSFDRGREQYF
TRBV9	CASSVEVLTGELFF
TRBV7-3	CASSSQPPGAAYNEQFF
TRBV7-8	CASSLFIGVASRPDTQYF
TRBV5-1	CASSLEVAGGPQYF
TRBV6-5	CASSYSLNQPQHF
TRBV2	CASLGALTDTQYF
TRBV5-1	CASSPGVSGYEQYF
TRBV29-1	CSVGRGLNTEAFF
TRBV9	CASSGPDSLSEQFF
TRBV7-3	CASSLGGSTGRPEAFF
TRBV7-8	CASSPGGSRGRGYTF
TRBV4-3	CASRKRENEKLFF
TRBV11-1	CASSLDPSRETQYF
TRBV28	CASSRPGANYGYTF
TRBV5-4	CASSEGQINTGELFF
TRBV19	CASSIEGQGPTEAFF
TRBV6-6	CASRDTSVSYEQYF
TRBV5-1	CASRTSGSSYNEQFF
TRBV7-6	CASSQPTGGLMEKLFF
TRBV27	CASSRLAGGPRGEQYF
TRBV5-6	CASSLGDRRETQYF
TRBV4-2	CASSQVAGRLASNTQYF
TRBV30	CAWSGKAGGGSYNEQFF
TRBV28	CASSRKQGGNEKLFF
TRBV10-2	CASTLHISGTTEAFF
TRBV30	CAWNHAQGAREKLFF
TRBV5-1	CASSLAGVMNTGELFF
TRBV28	CASNAGGRGTGELFF
TRBV18	CASSPLDRSSGNTIYF
TRBV28	CASSLSGSAGNEQFF
TRBV5-1	CASSFSGTPRETQYF
TRBV20-1	CSARATYEQYF
TRBV7-2	CASSRAAGGPQETQYF
TRBV5-6	CASSLDRGERSYEQYF
TRBV5-5	CASSLVGTPYNEQFF
TRBV30	CAWGRGGSGRAVEQYF
TRBV5-6	CASTLRLISAGGFGQFF
TRBV5-1	CASSDSPTDTQYF
TRBV2	CASRPRQGENTEAFF
TRBV28	CASSFPRAGAKNIQYF
TRBV28	CASNAPGGFSYNEQFF
TRBV28	CASSPRRYPNEQFF
TRBV5-8	CASSTGPFRETQYF
TRBV7-2	CASSFSSNQPQHF
TRBV5-1	CASSLGGFTYNEQFF
TRBV7-3	CASSLKPSGRTNTGELFF
TRBV2	CASKRLADTQYF
TRBV29-1	CSVDRTGGNTEAFF
TRBV30	CASDRANYGYTF
TRBV18	CASSPPGVAGGTDTQYF
TRBV6-5	CASRTGGVLTGELFF